Shown below are 9 T cell receptor beta chains from a single sample sequenced in a study of blood T cell repertoires in COVID-19. The method was immunoSEQ multiplex PCR; TCRdb's version includes in-frame clones alone and lacks a portion of them. The sample has some 48,000 clones, about 81% seen once. Sequenced material: peripheral blood. The receptors stem from a human donor with acute or convalescent COVID-19. The donor label of this sample is uncertain.

This sequence joins TRBV12-5 and TRBJ2-5; 11 bases match TRBD2. The germline CDR1 and CDR2 sequences are LGHNT and FRNRAP. The CDR3 spans 15 residues. V was clipped by 1 base and J by 2 bases; unmatched bases: 0. CDR3 region: CASGLGTSGQETQYF. CDR3 in DNA: TGTGCTAGTGGTTTGGGGACTAGCGGGCAAGAGACCCAGTACTTC. The full variable domain, rest sourced from reference TRBV12-5 and TRBJ2-5, is DARVTQTPRHKVTEMGQEVTMRCQPILGHNTVFWYRQTMMQGLELLAYFRNRAPLDDSGMPKDRFSAEMPDATLATLKIQPSEPRDSAVYFCASGLGTSGQETQYFGPGTRLLVL.

This clone was detected only a few times. The chain employs TRBV4-3 and TRBJ1-2; D unresolved. Germline assignment: CDR1 LGHNA and CDR2 YSLEER. The CDR3 covers 16 residues. Trimming stripped 3 bases from V and 4 bases from J, with 18 bases between. The CDR3 DNA reads as TGCGCCAGCAGCCACCCCTTATCCGGTGATGTCTATGGCTACACCTTC. Its protein product is CASSHPLSGDVYGYTF.

The chain couples TRBV7-2 to TRBJ2-2; D remains ambiguous. Germline CDR1 SGHTA, CDR2 FQGNSA. The CDR3 has 16 residues. Deletions cut 7 bases from V and 1 base from J, with 16 bases between. CDR3 nucleotides: TGTGCCAGCAACCCTGACTTAACTTTGAACACCGGGGAGCTGTTTTTT. Translation: CASNPDLTLNTGELFF.

The chain employs TRBV19 and TRBJ1-1; a possible D gene is TRBD1 (5 bases). From germline, CDR1 is LNHDA and CDR2 SQIVND (reference sequence). V shed 5 bases and J shed 4 bases, with 14 bases lying between them. CDR3 length: 14 residues. The CDR3 protein is CASSSAGHSTEAFF. The DNA of the CDR3 is TGTGCCAGTAGTTCGGCAGGGCATTCCACTGAAGCTTTCTTT. The complete variable domain, with remaining parts taken from reference TRBV19 and TRBJ1-1, reads DGGITQSPKYLFRKEGQNVTLSCEQNLNHDAMYWYRQDPGQGLRLIYYSQIVNDFQKGDIAEGYSVSREKKESFPLTVTSAQKNPTAFYLCASSSAGHSTEAFFGQGTRLTVV.

The rearrangement links TRBV5-1 to TRBJ2-5; 13 positions agree with TRBD2. The CDR3 length is 17 residues. Germline-derived CDR1 and CDR2 are SGHRS and YFSETQ. V lost 0 bases to trimming and J lost 1 base; unmatched junction nucleotides: 3. The CDR3 nucleotides are TGCGCCAGCAGCTTGGGGACTAGCGGGAGCTTCCAAGAGACCCAGTACTTC. This gives the protein CASSLGTSGSFQETQYF.

V usage is TRBV7-6 and J usage is TRBJ1-2; 9 bases are a match to TRBD1. V lost 3 bases and J lost 7; bases outside the gene matches: 12. The CDR3 runs 16 residues. Germline assignment: CDR1 SGHVS and CDR2 FNYEAQ. The CDR3 DNA is TGTGCCAGCAGCTTCGGGACAGGGTCCAACCAGGGTGGCTACACCTTC. Residues: CASSFGTGSNQGGYTF. Using reference TRBV7-6 and TRBJ1-2 for the parts outside the CDR3, the full variable domain is GAGVSQSPRYKVTKRGQDVALRCDPISGHVSLYWYRQALGQGPEFLTYFNYEAQQDKSGLPNDRFSAERPEGSISTLTIQRTEQRDSAMYRCASSFGTGSNQGGYTFGSGTRLTVV.

This chain joins TRBV9 and TRBJ2-5, with D possibly being TRBD2 (6 bases). The germline V and J ends were trimmed by 1 base and 2 bases, with 9 bases remaining between them. This CDR3 is built from 14 residues. Per the germline V gene, CDR1 is SGDLS and CDR2 is YYNGEE. Here the CDR3 reads CASSVMGGQETQYF. For the CDR3, the DNA is TGTGCCAGCAGCGTAATGGGAGGACAAGAGACCCAGTACTTC.

In its sample, this clone is medium-sized. The chain has TRBV5-1 and TRBJ2-5, with D tentatively TRBD1 (6 bases). V lost 5 bases and J 5 bases, leaving 7 bases between the germline ends. Germline CDR1 SGHRS, CDR2 YFSETQ. CDR3 length: 11 amino acids. CDR3 loop: CASRTGETQYF. Written as DNA, the CDR3 is TGCGCCAGCAGAACAGGGGAGACCCAGTACTTC.

This clone has a handful of counts. Other DNA sequences from this sample encode an identical CDR3 as well. V and J are TRBV7-6 and TRBJ2-7, with 7 bases aligning to TRBD1. Germline CDR1 is SGHVS and CDR2 is FNYEAQ. Losses at the gene ends were 1 base for V and 4 bases for J; bases not matched to a gene: 7. This CDR3 has 15 amino acids. CDR3 residues: CASSLETGKRYEQYF. CDR3 nucleotide sequence: TGTGCCAGCAGCTTAGAGACAGGGAAAAGGTACGAGCAGTACTTC.